This T cell receptor (beta chain) was recovered during a study of T-cell memory formation after mild COVID-19. Study-level information: Across donors, TCR clusters were largely donor specific.

The CDR3 totals 14 residues. The germline V gene has CDR1 LNHDA and CDR2 SQIVND (reference sequence). V dropped 0 bases and J dropped 5 bases, with 11 bases sitting between them. The study, taken as a whole, reports: The study found balanced CD4/CD8 in clones contracting day 15 to 85 and a CD4+ lean in later expanders. Detection of some responders pre-infection suggested pre-existing cross-reactive memory T cells participated.

TCRdb called the 5' RACE reads again in MiXCR, with one record for every CDR3 protein. There are hundreds of thousands of distinct CDR3 sequences in the sample; 18% occur only once, and about 12% lies in the top ten. Turning to this clonotype: The antigen remains undetermined.

The receptor comes from an adult woman who had mild COVID-19 (a few samples of this study predate the infection). Cell type and time point are not known. The chain uses TRBV19 and TRBJ2-7; D may be TRBD1 (6 bases). The sequencing input was PBMCs or a T cell subset sorted from them (not recorded which). The CDR3: CASSIDYRVNEQYF. The CDR3 DNA reads as TGTGCCAGTAGTATAGATTACAGGGTAAACGAGCAGTACTTC.